These 28 T cell receptor beta chains originate from one sample sequenced in a study of blood T cell repertoires in COVID-19. The data were produced by immunoSEQ multiplex PCR, yet TCRdb's version contains in-frame clones alone and is incomplete. The table has about 200,000 clones, roughly nine tenths seen once. Material for sequencing was peripheral blood. These receptors all come from a man in his forties with active or convalescent COVID-19.

This chain uses TRBV30 with TRBJ1-3; D gene ambiguous. In germline, CDR1 is GTSNPN, CDR2 SVGIG (reference sequence). The CDR3 has 14 residues. Trimming pared 4 bases from V and 4 bases from J, leaving 14 bases between. This CDR3 is CAWKKSVLGNTIYF. In DNA, the CDR3 is TGTGCCTGGAAAAAATCAGTACTAGGAAACACCATATATTTT.

This clone was seen a few times. The V gene is TRBV7-2, the J gene TRBJ2-3; TRBD1 is a possible D gene (6 bases). Germline CDR1 and CDR2: SGHTA and FQGNSA. The CDR3 length is 17 residues. V was trimmed by 3 bases and J by 2 bases, leaving 18 bases between them. The DNA of the CDR3 is TGTGCCAGCAGCTTGACAGGTGGGGGTCTTCTCACAGATACGCAGTATTTT. Encoded protein: CASSLTGGGLLTDTQYF.

This clone was recorded a few times. The junction departs from the called germline gene at one end, perhaps through a read error. This chain joins TRBV19 and TRBJ1-1; 8 nucleotides line up with TRBD1. This CDR3 spans 14 amino acids. CDR1 LNHDA and CDR2 SQIVND come from the germline V gene (reference sequence). The CDR3 sequence is CASRTTGVKTEAFF. DNA of the CDR3: TGTGCCAGTAGAACGACAGGGGTGAAAACTGAAGCTTTCTTT.

This chain links TRBV4-1 with TRBJ2-7; 11 positions agree with TRBD2. The CDR3 loop spans 18 amino acids. Trimming took 1 base from V and 4 from J; bases not matched to a gene: 12. The germline gives CDR1 MGHRA, CDR2 YSYEKL. The CDR3 nucleotides are TGCGCCAGCAGCCAAGGTGGAGCTACTAGCGGGGGACCATACGAGCAGTACTTC. It specifies CASSQGGATSGGPYEQYF.

In regard to this clone: The sample has other DNA sequences that encode this CDR3 too. The chain links TRBV27 to TRBJ1-4; 9 positions agree with TRBD1. The CDR3 is made up of 14 amino acids. Germline V CDR1 and CDR2: MNHEY, SMNVEV (reference sequence). With V trimmed by 6 bases and J by 8 bases, 7 bases remained unmatched. The CDR3 spells CASRLQGAGEKLFF. DNA for the CDR3: TGTGCCAGCAGACTACAGGGGGCGGGGGAAAAACTGTTTTTT.

The chain recombines TRBV30 with TRBJ2-1, with 10 bases aligning to TRBD2. CDR3 length: 18 amino acids. V was clipped by 3 bases and J by 6 bases; unmatched bases: 17. From germline, CDR1 is GTSNPN and CDR2 SVGIG (reference sequence). CDR3 loop: CAWRRASEAGGEFNEQFF. CDR3 bases: TGTGCCTGGAGACGTGCCTCCGAAGCGGGAGGGGAGTTCAATGAGCAGTTCTTC.

The V call is TRBV10-3, the J call TRBJ2-1; D is possibly TRBD1 (6 bases). Germline values: CDR1 ENHRY, CDR2 SYGVKD. The V end lost 2 bases, the J end lost 4 bases, and 12 bases lay between the germline ends. This CDR3 is 15 amino acids long. The CDR3 nucleotides are TGTGCCATCAGTGAGGAGACTCAGGGGTACAATGAGCAGTTCTTC. Translated: CAISEETQGYNEQFF.

The chain couples TRBV5-1 to TRBJ1-1; TRBD1 agrees at 7 bases. CDR3 length equals 15 residues. Per germline, CDR1 SGHRS and CDR2 YFSETQ. After removal of 6 bases from V and 1 base from J, the junction contained 9 bases not matched to a gene. The CDR3 DNA reads TGCGCCAGCAAAGGGACAGCGGATGAGAACACTGAAGCTTTCTTT. Protein sequence: CASKGTADENTEAFF. The entire variable domain, with the rest obtained from reference TRBV5-1 and TRBJ1-1, is as follows: KAGVTQTPRYLIKTRGQQVTLSCSPISGHRSVSWYQQTPGQGLQFLFEYFSETQRNKGNFPGRFSGRQFSNSRSEMNVSTLELGDSALYLCASKGTADENTEAFFGQGTRLTVV.

The chain employs TRBV2 and TRBJ2-1; 10 nucleotides line up with TRBD1. V dropped 6 bases and J dropped 4; count of bases not matched to a gene: 3. There are 14 residues in the CDR3. Per the germline V gene, CDR1 is SNHLY and CDR2 is FYNNEI. CDR3 coding DNA: TGTGCCAGCAGGACAGGGGGCCTTTACAATGAGCAGTTCTTC. Amino acids: CASRTGGLYNEQFF. Complete variable domain (other parts from reference TRBV2 and TRBJ2-1): EPEVTQTPSHQVTQMGQEVILRCVPISNHLYFYWYRQILGQKVEFLVSFYNNEISEKSEIFDDQFSVERPDGSNFTLKIRSTKLEDSAMYFCASRTGGLYNEQFFGPGTRLTVL.

This rearrangement joins TRBV4-1 to TRBJ2-3, with 7 nucleotides matching TRBD2. Germline V lookup: CDR1 MGHRA, CDR2 YSYEKL. This CDR3 spans 14 amino acids. V shed 1 base and J 4 bases; nucleotides not matched to a gene: 2. CDR3 DNA sequence: TGCGCCAGCAGCCAAGCTACTAGCGCAGATACGCAGTATTTT. Its protein is CASSQATSADTQYF.

V is TRBV6-6 and J is TRBJ2-1; 8 positions agree with TRBD1. Trimming removed 6 bases from V and 5 bases from J; junction bases left unmatched: 15. This CDR3 has 17 amino acids. Germline CDR1 is MNHNY and CDR2 is SVGAGI (reference sequence). The CDR3 region is CASSRSGTGSPDNEQFF. Here the CDR3 DNA reads TGTGCCAGCAGCCGATCCGGGACAGGATCACCCGACAATGAGCAGTTCTTC.

V usage is TRBV6-5 and J usage is TRBJ2-5; TRBD2 agrees at 10 bases. Losses at the gene ends were 6 bases for V and 5 bases for J; bases not matched to a gene: 6. This CDR3 has 14 amino acids. Germline assignment: CDR1 MNHEY and CDR2 SVGAGI. This CDR3 reads CASSPQRGGETQYF. The CDR3 region has the DNA TGTGCCAGCAGCCCGCAGCGGGGGGGGGAGACCCAGTACTTC.

This clone was counted only a few times. CDR3 residues: CASSLIAGGLSTDTQYF. CDR3 coding DNA: TGTGCCAGCAGCTTAATAGCGGGGGGACTTAGCACAGATACGCAGTATTTT. The V call is TRBV7-3, the J call TRBJ2-3; 10 bases are a match to TRBD2. The CDR3 runs to 17 residues. V gave up 1 base and J gave up 0 bases; unmatched junction bases: 4. Per germline, CDR1 SGHTA and CDR2 FQGTGA.

This chain uses TRBV28 with TRBJ1-2; 11 bases align to TRBD1. V gave up 4 bases and J gave up 8 bases; unmatched junction bases: 6. The length of the CDR3 is 14 residues. Germline-derived CDR1 and CDR2 are MDHEN and SYDVKM. CDR3 loop: CASSSGQGVEGYTF. CDR3 DNA: TGTGCCAGCAGTTCGGGACAGGGGGTGGAAGGCTACACCTTC.

A note on this clone: Other nucleotide sequences from this sample produce the same CDR3. The chain links TRBV5-1 to TRBJ2-3; 10 bases match TRBD2. This CDR3 is 15 amino acids long. Germline-derived CDR1 and CDR2 are SGHRS and YFSETQ. Unmatched junction bases numbered 2, after V lost 0 bases and J lost 4 bases. CDR3 in amino acids: CASSLGLAGADTQYF. CDR3 nucleotides: TGCGCCAGCAGCTTGGGTCTAGCGGGGGCAGATACGCAGTATTTT.

The V and J genes are TRBV11-2 and TRBJ2-5, with a weak D call TRBD2 (5 bases). V lost 1 base and J lost 7, with 25 bases in between. Germline CDR1 reads SGHAT; CDR2 reads FQNNGV. This CDR3 has 18 residues. CDR3 protein: CASSLAPLNTRVRGTQYF. The CDR3 bases are TGTGCCAGCAGCTTAGCCCCATTAAACACTAGAGTTAGAGGGACCCAGTACTTC.

This sequence joins TRBV6-5 and TRBJ1-3; unclear D gene. The CDR3 length is 12 residues. Germline CDR1 reads MNHEY; CDR2 reads SVGAGI. The germline V and J ends were trimmed by 6 bases and 7 bases, with 10 bases remaining between them. The CDR3 region has the DNA TGTGCCAGCAGGGCCGGGTTCAACACCATATATTTT. It is translated as CASRAGFNTIYF.

J is TRBJ2-3 and V is TRBV27; TRBD1 aligns across 7 bases. The V and J ends lost 5 bases and 6 bases, in that order; junction bases with no gene match: 8. Germline V gene sequence: CDR1 MNHEY, CDR2 SMNVEV (reference sequence). This CDR3 spans 14 amino acids. CDR3 coding DNA: TGTGCCAGCAGTCCCTACAGGGGCAGGGATACGCAGTATTTT. Its protein is CASSPYRGRDTQYF.

The chain is built from TRBV4-1 and TRBJ2-7; TRBD2 matches 10 bases. The CDR3 runs to 16 residues. V was pared by 4 bases and J by 2 bases, with 8 bases of the junction left unmatched. Per germline, CDR1 MGHRA and CDR2 YSYEKL. CDR3: CASSPRVLAGTYEQYF. The DNA for the CDR3 is TGCGCCAGCAGCCCCAGGGTACTAGCGGGGACCTACGAGCAGTACTTC.

The J gene is TRBJ2-1, the V gene TRBV6-5; possible D gene TRBD2, 5 bases. CDR3 length equals 15 residues. The V and J ends lost 7 bases and 2 bases respectively, with 15 bases between them. Germline CDR1 and CDR2: MNHEY and SVGAGI. The CDR3 here is CASIARLRAYNEQFF. The DNA of the CDR3 is TGTGCCAGCATTGCCCGATTGAGGGCCTACAATGAGCAGTTCTTC.

V and J are TRBV3-1 (or the pseudogene TRBV3-2) and TRBJ2-7, with D possibly being TRBD1 (6 bases). V dropped 4 bases and J dropped 3 bases, with 13 bases sitting between them. The CDR3 length is 14 residues. CDR1 is LGHDT and CDR2 is YNNKEL in the germline V gene (reference sequence). The CDR3 protein is CASSPSRGFYEQYF. The CDR3 DNA reads as TGTGCCAGCAGCCCGAGCAGGGGTTTCTACGAGCAGTACTTC.

The chain is built from TRBV9 and TRBJ2-7; D possibly corresponds to TRBD2 (6 bases). The CDR3 sequence is 14 residues long. Germline V CDR1 and CDR2: SGDLS, YYNGEE. V was shortened by 0 bases and J by 3 bases, with 10 bases between the two germline ends. The CDR3 DNA follows: TGTGCCAGCAGCGTAGACGGGAGCGTCTACGAGCAGTACTTC. It codes for CASSVDGSVYEQYF.

This clone was seen only a few times. The chain uses TRBV19 and TRBJ2-7, with D possibly matching TRBD2 (5 bases). The CDR3 is 14 amino acids. The V end lost 7 bases, the J end lost 3 bases, and 16 bases lay between the germline ends. CDR1 and CDR2 from the germline V gene are LNHDA and SQIVND (reference sequence). CDR3 coding DNA: TGTGCCAGTACCGGGCGGACTCCCCACTACGAGCAGTACTTC. It encodes CASTGRTPHYEQYF.

V is TRBV11-2 and J is TRBJ1-5; D ambiguous. The V gene lost 3 bases and the J gene lost 9 bases, with 12 bases spanning the gap. The CDR3 sequence is 13 residues long. The germline V gene encodes CDR1 SGHAT and CDR2 FQNNGV. This chain's CDR3 is CASSFGRAGPQHF. The CDR3 DNA follows: TGTGCCAGCAGCTTCGGGCGGGCTGGGCCCCAGCATTTT.

This rearrangement joins TRBV9 to TRBJ2-1; 8 bases agree with TRBD2. Germline loops: CDR1 SGDLS, CDR2 YYNGEE. The ends lost 2 bases at V and 7 bases at J; junction bases unmatched: 11. This CDR3 is 16 amino acids long. CDR3 residues: CASSVSLAGPFNEQFF. The DNA of the CDR3 is TGTGCCAGCAGCGTTTCGCTAGCGGGTCCCTTTAATGAGCAGTTCTTC. The variable domain in full, completed from reference TRBV9 and TRBJ2-1, reads DSGVTQTPKHLITATGQRVTLRCSPRSGDLSVYWYQQSLDQGLQFLIQYYNGEERAKGNILERFSAQQFPDLHSELNLSSLELGDSALYFCASSVSLAGPFNEQFFGPGTRLTVL.

The chain joins TRBV7-9 to TRBJ2-7, with TRBD1 matching over 11 bases. The V and J ends lost 5 bases and 9 bases, in that order; junction bases with no gene match: 12. CDR1 SEHNR and CDR2 FQNEAQ come from the germline V gene (reference sequence). The CDR3 runs 15 residues. The CDR3 region has the DNA TGTGCCAGCAGCCTATTCGGACAGGGGGCATCTACGCAGTACTTC. This translates into CASSLFGQGASTQYF.

The rearrangement uses TRBV7-5 and TRBJ1-1. TRBV7-5 is shown as a pseudogene. CDR3 length: 18 amino acids. The CDR3 bases are TGTGTCAGAAGCTTACATTCCGGATTTCGGAGTATGAACACTGAAGCTTTCTTT. This sequence encodes CVRSLHSGFRSMNTEAFF.

The chain carries TRBV10-3 and TRBJ1-3, with D possibly matching TRBD1 (5 bases). Trimming took 1 base from V and 0 from J, leaving 13 bases between them. CDR1 and CDR2 (germline): ENHRY, SYGVKD. The CDR3 is 17 residues long. The CDR3 DNA reads TGTGCCATCAGTGAGTGGGGTGACAGATTCTCTGGAAACACCATATATTTT. Translation gives CAISEWGDRFSGNTIYF.